These 26 T cell receptor beta chains share one sample of origin, sequenced in a study of T cells in women clearing cervical HPV infection. The repertoire was sequenced with immunoSEQ multiplex PCR; TCRdb's copy has only in-frame clones and lacks some. The table lists about 15,000 clones, with around 10% in the top ten. The specimen was blood buffy coat. The receptors come from a woman aged 18 to 75 with a cervical HPV16 infection that either progressed to CIN3+ or cleared (not recorded which).

About this clone: The read ends 3 residues early relative to the CDR3; the germline J gene fills the gap. This rearrangement joins TRBV20-1 to TRBJ2-5, with 7 bases that match TRBD2. V was pared by 3 bases and J by 2 bases, with 18 bases of the junction left unmatched. The CDR3 extends over 18 amino acids. CDR1 is DFQATT and CDR2 is SNEGSKA in the germline V gene (reference sequence). Incomplete CDR3 DNA: TGCAGTGCTAGTCGTACACACACCCCGGGACTACTGCAAGAGACC. As protein: CSASRTHTPGLLQET. In full, the CDR3 is CSASRTHTPGLLQETQYF.

This CDR3 reads CASSQDKGFIGTDFYEQYF. The covered CDR3 bases are TGTGCCAGCAGCCAAGATAAAGGATTTATCGGGACAGATTTCTACGAG. J is TRBJ2-7 and V is TRBV14; the match to TRBD1 covers 7 bases. The observed sequence ends 3 residues before the CDR3 terminus, with the missing tail filled in from the germline J gene. V was clipped by 0 bases and J by 3 bases; unmatched bases: 17. The CDR3 is made up of 19 amino acids. Germline V gene lookup returns CDR1 SGHDN and CDR2 FVKESK.

Turning to this clone: The read gets to within 3 residues of the CDR3 end, and the germline J gene fills in the rest. This chain joins TRBV20-1 and TRBJ1-1; TRBD1 might be the D (6 bases). The V end lost 0 bases, the J end lost 1 base, and 15 bases lay between the germline ends. This CDR3 is built from 16 residues. Germline lookup yields CDR1 DFQATT and CDR2 SNEGSKA (reference sequence). The CDR3 DNA, read in part, is TGCAGTGCTAGAGATGGGGGCCGTACCTCGAACACTGAA. Its translation: CSARDGGRTSNTE. The CDR3 in its entirety is CSARDGGRTSNTEAFF.

As regards this clone: The read ends 3 residues shy of where the CDR3 ends; the end is completed using the germline J gene. The gene calls are TRBV10-2 and TRBJ2-1, with 9 bases matching TRBD1. The trim removed 2 bases at V and 7 bases at J, leaving 9 bases unmatched. The germline V gene has CDR1 WSHSY and CDR2 SAAADI. The CDR3 spans 16 residues. CDR3 DNA (partial): TGCGCCAGCAGTGAGGGGGACAGGGTTGGAGGGAATGAG. As protein: CASSEGDRVGGNE. The complete CDR3 sequence is CASSEGDRVGGNEQFF.

As concerns this clone: This same CDR3 is encoded by further DNA sequences in the sample. Incomplete CDR3 DNA: TGTGCCAGCAGGCCCGGGACAGCGAACACCGGGGAG. Translation gives CASRPGTANTGE. The entire CDR3 protein reads CASRPGTANTGELFF. The chain combines TRBV7-9 with TRBJ2-2; TRBD1 agrees at 7 bases. With the read ending 3 residues before the CDR3 end, the germline J gene is used to fill in that end. The length of the CDR3 is 15 residues. J lost 0 bases, V lost 6 bases, and 4 bases had no gene match. From germline, CDR1 is SEHNR and CDR2 FQNEAQ (reference sequence).

To note about this clone: The CDR3 extends 3 residues past the end of the read, so its final part is completed from the germline J gene. The V and J genes are TRBV20-1 and TRBJ2-5; TRBD2 aligns across 12 bases. V was clipped by 1 base and J by 4 bases; unmatched bases: 4. There are 15 residues in the CDR3. Germline CDR1 is DFQATT and CDR2 is SNEGSKA (reference sequence). CDR3 bases read: TGCAGTGCTAGAGCTCCTAGCGGGGGGGCAGAGACC. This codes for CSARAPSGGAET. The full CDR3 sequence reads CSARAPSGGAETQYF.

About this clone itself: Coverage ceases 3 residues before the CDR3 finishes, and the germline J gene fills in the end. The sample has other DNA sequences that encode this CDR3 too. The chain combines TRBV7-9 with TRBJ1-6; 11 nucleotides agree with TRBD1. The length of the CDR3 is 14 residues. CDR1 is SEHNR, CDR2 FQNEAQ, per germline (reference sequence). V gave up 5 bases and J gave up 10 bases; unmatched junction bases: 4. CDR3 DNA, as far as it was read: TGTGCCAGCAGCCCGGGACAGGGGGGATCACCC. This codes for CASSPGQGGSP. From start to end, the CDR3 is CASSPGQGGSPLHF. The full variable domain, in which reference TRBV7-9 and TRBJ1-6 provide the parts outside the CDR3, is DTGVSQNPRHKITKRGQNVTFRCDPISEHNRLYWYRQTLGQGPEFLTYFQNEAQLEKSRLLSDRFSAERPKGSFSTLEIQRTEQGDSAMYLCASSPGQGGSPLHFGNGTRLTVT.

This clone shows up as medium-sized by frequency. The read ends 3 residues before the CDR3 terminus; that terminus is restored from the germline J gene. The chain recombines TRBV30 with TRBJ2-3; 12 bases map to TRBD1. This CDR3 is 17 amino acids long. V shed 2 bases and J 0 bases; nucleotides not matched to a gene: 6. CDR1 GTSNPN and CDR2 SVGIG come from the germline V gene (reference sequence). CDR3 region: CAWSFRDRGLSTDTQYF. The DNA read from the CDR3 is TGTGCCTGGAGTTTCCGGGACAGGGGGCTTAGCACAGATACG.

A word on this clone: The sequenced fragment ends 3 residues before the CDR3 boundary, so the rest is inferred from the germline J gene. This chain connects TRBV11-2 to TRBJ1-2, with 9 nucleotides matching TRBD1. The CDR3 is 14 residues long. Per the germline V gene, CDR1 is SGHAT and CDR2 is FQNNGV. The sequenced part of the CDR3 DNA is TGTGCCAGCAGCCAACGGACAGGGGTGAGGGGC. Translation gives CASSQRTGVRG. The whole CDR3 protein is CASSQRTGVRGYTF.

Remarks on this clone: The read halts 3 residues ahead of the CDR3 end, with the missing end drawn from the germline J gene. The chain uses TRBV27 and TRBJ2-3; 7 bases are shared with TRBD1. The CDR3 spans 15 residues. Germline values: CDR1 MNHEY, CDR2 SMNVEV (reference sequence). J gave up 2 bases and V 6 bases, and 8 bases lay outside the gene matches. This CDR3 is CASRKTGAPTDTQYF. The DNA read from the CDR3 is TGTGCCAGCAGAAAAACAGGGGCCCCCACAGATACG.

With regard to this clone: The CDR3 extends 3 residues past the end of the read, so its final part is completed from the germline J gene. J is TRBJ2-1 and V is TRBV6-1, with TRBD2 identical over 7 bases. V shed 2 bases and J 6 bases; nucleotides not matched to a gene: 7. Germline loops: CDR1 MNHNS, CDR2 SASEGT. The CDR3 runs 15 residues. The CDR3 bases that were read are TGTGCCAGCAGTGAATCGATCGGCGGGAGCAATGAG. It specifies CASSESIGGSNE. The entire CDR3 is CASSESIGGSNEQFF.

As regards this clone: The read terminates 3 residues before the CDR3 end, so the remaining end is supplied by the germline J gene. The V gene is TRBV2, the J gene TRBJ2-7; 8 bases are shared with TRBD2. CDR1 is SNHLY and CDR2 is FYNNEI in the germline V gene. With V trimmed by 7 bases and J by 6 bases, 11 bases remained unmatched. The CDR3 runs to 14 residues. The CDR3: CASKTGTRSGEQYF. The CDR3 DNA, read in part, is TGTGCCAGCAAAACCGGGACTAGATCCGGCGAG.

A word on this clone: The read stops 3 residues short of the end of the CDR3; the missing end is completed from the germline J gene. The chain links TRBV6-1 to TRBJ1-6; 12 nucleotides match TRBD1. Germline V lookup: CDR1 MNHNS, CDR2 SASEGT. The CDR3 length is 16 residues. V trimming: 4 bases; J trimming: 9 bases; junction bases outside the gene matches: 7. CDR3 region: CASSVWDRGPISPLHF. The CDR3 DNA, read in part, is TGTGCCAGCAGTGTATGGGACAGGGGGCCAATTTCACCC.

CDR3 protein: CASIFSSLLTHEQFF. The sequenced CDR3 bases are TGTGCCAGCATCTTCTCAAGCCTGCTGACTCATGAG. The rearrangement joins TRBV28 to TRBJ2-1; no clear D. Sequencing ends 3 residues short of the CDR3 end; the germline J gene provides the rest. This CDR3 is built from 15 residues. Germline V gene lookup returns CDR1 MDHEN and CDR2 SYDVKM. Trimming pared 7 bases from V and 8 bases from J, leaving 21 bases between.

The CDR3 bases that were read are TGCGCCAGCAGCTCGGGACAGGGAGCAACTAATGAAAAA. Encoded protein: CASSSGQGATNEK. The entire CDR3 is CASSSGQGATNEKLFF. V usage is TRBV5-1 and J usage is TRBJ1-4; 9 bases are shared with TRBD1. The read finishes 3 residues shy of the CDR3 end, and the germline J gene is used to complete it. CDR3 length: 16 amino acids. CDR1 SGHRS and CDR2 YFSETQ come from the germline V gene. Trimming cost V 3 bases and J 0 bases; bases outside gene matches: 3. Together with reference TRBV5-1 and TRBJ1-4, the CDR3 gives the full variable domain: KAGVTQTPRYLIKTRGQQVTLSCSPISGHRSVSWYQQTPGQGLQFLFEYFSETQRNKGNFPGRFSGRQFSNSRSEMNVSTLELGDSALYLCASSSGQGATNEKLFFGSGTQLSVL.

In regard to this clone: The CDR3 end lies 3 residues beyond the end of the read and is filled in from the germline J gene. J is TRBJ1-2 and V is TRBV10-1; possibly TRBD1 for D (6 bases). Germline CDR1 and CDR2: WNHNN and SYGVQD (reference sequence). The CDR3 contains 13 residues. The sequenced CDR3 bases are TGCGCCAGCAGTGGACAGGTCTCAGGAGGC. It codes for CASSGQVSGG. The whole CDR3 protein is CASSGQVSGGYTF.

In regard to this clone: Read sequence stops 3 residues before the CDR3 end, and the germline J gene provides the missing end. V and J are TRBV4-1 and TRBJ2-3, with a weak D call TRBD2 (5 bases). The CDR3 extends over 15 amino acids. V gave up 1 base and J gave up 5 bases, with 13 bases separating them. Per germline, CDR1 MGHRA and CDR2 YSYEKL. The part of the CDR3 DNA that was read is TGCGCCAGCAGCCAAGTCTTGCGGGCCGGAGATACG. Its translation: CASSQVLRAGDT. The whole CDR3 region reads CASSQVLRAGDTQYF.

On this clone: Read sequence stops 3 residues before the CDR3 end, and the germline J gene provides the missing end. V gene TRBV20-1 combines with J gene TRBJ2-3, with 8 bases that match TRBD1. Germline V CDR1 and CDR2: DFQATT, SNEGSKA (reference sequence). The CDR3 extends over 16 amino acids. V dropped 0 bases and J dropped 5; count of bases not matched to a gene: 10. The sequenced CDR3 bases are TGCAGTGCTAGAGATGCGGGGACAGGCGTACTAGATACG. Translated, it gives CSARDAGTGVLDT. In full, the CDR3 reads CSARDAGTGVLDTQYF.

The CDR3 here is CASSLGGGERNTIYF. The sequenced part of the CDR3 DNA is TGCGCCAGCAGCTTGGGGGGGGGCGAAAGAAACACC. This chain connects TRBV5-1 to TRBJ1-3, with D tentatively TRBD1 (6 bases). The read terminates 3 residues ahead of where the CDR3 ends, so the germline J gene completes it. Germline values: CDR1 SGHRS, CDR2 YFSETQ. The ends were cut back, 0 bases at V and 5 bases at J, with 12 bases in the middle. This CDR3 spans 15 amino acids.

Details on this clone: The read terminates 3 residues before the CDR3 end, so the remaining end is supplied by the germline J gene. This sequence joins TRBV11-3 and TRBJ2-1; D is perhaps TRBD1 (5 bases). The CDR3 runs to 13 residues. Germline lookup yields CDR1 SGHNT and CDR2 YENEEA. V dropped 5 bases and J dropped 7 bases, with 12 bases sitting between them. CDR3 sequence: CASSHVKGNEQFF. The sequenced part of the CDR3 DNA is TGTGCCAGCAGCCATGTTAAGGGGAATGAG. The variable domain in full, with the rest retrieved from reference TRBV11-3 and TRBJ2-1, is EAGVVQSPRYKIIEKKQPVAFWCNPISGHNTLYWYLQNLGQGPELLIRYENEEAVDDSQLPKDRFSAERLKGVDSTLKIQPAELGDSAVYLCASSHVKGNEQFFGPGTRLTVL.

The sequenced CDR3 bases are TGTGCCAGCAGCGGACAGTATAGCAATCAGCCC. This gives the protein CASSGQYSNQP. The full CDR3 reads CASSGQYSNQPQHF. The J gene is TRBJ1-5, the V gene TRBV2; the D gene is possibly TRBD1 (6 bases). The read terminates 3 residues ahead of where the CDR3 ends, so the germline J gene completes it. Trimming stripped 6 bases from V and 0 bases from J, with 9 bases between. This CDR3 has 14 residues. Germline V lookup: CDR1 SNHLY, CDR2 FYNNEI.

To note about this clone: The read ends 3 residues early relative to the CDR3; the germline J gene fills the gap. The chain combines TRBV30 with TRBJ1-1; D is perhaps TRBD1 (5 bases). CDR1 is GTSNPN and CDR2 is SVGIG in the germline V gene (reference sequence). The CDR3 is 13 residues long. The CDR3 bases that were read are TGTGCCTGGAGACTGGCAGGGAGGGAGACC. Amino acids: CAWRLAGRET. The entire CDR3 is CAWRLAGRETAFF.

As concerns this clone: The observed sequence ends 3 residues before the CDR3 terminus, with the missing tail filled in from the germline J gene. The chain has TRBV3-1 (or the pseudogene TRBV3-2) and TRBJ1-2, with 9 bases identical to TRBD1. The germline V gene has CDR1 LGHDT and CDR2 YNNKEL (reference sequence). V shed 5 bases and J 2 bases; nucleotides not matched to a gene: 6. The CDR3 is 15 amino acids. This chain's CDR3 is CASSKKGTGNYGYTF. CDR3 DNA, as far as it was read: TGTGCCAGCAGCAAAAAAGGGACAGGGAACTATGGC.

Note on this clone: With the read ending 3 residues before the CDR3 end, the germline J gene is used to fill in that end. The rearrangement joins TRBV12-3 or TRBV12-4 to TRBJ1-2; a possible D gene is TRBD1 (6 bases). The CDR3 spans 14 residues. Trimming pared 6 bases from V and 4 bases from J, leaving 15 bases between. CDR3 sequence: CASSPSGGPYGYTF. The CDR3 DNA, read in part, is TGTGCCAGCAGCCCGAGCGGGGGCCCCTATGGC.

In the case of this clone: The read is 3 residues too short to cover the CDR3 end, so that end is filled in from the germline J gene. This chain joins TRBV7-3 and TRBJ1-1, with TRBD1 identical over 7 bases. Germline V gene sequence: CDR1 SGHTA, CDR2 FQGTGA. The trim removed 6 bases at V and 6 bases at J, leaving 16 bases unmatched. The CDR3 length is 16 residues. The CDR3 sequence is CASRPKGARVGPEAFF. The CDR3 DNA, read in part, is TGTGCCAGCAGACCAAAGGGGGCGAGGGTAGGCCCTGAA.

With respect to this clone: The DNA ends 3 residues before the CDR3 does, and the rest of the CDR3 is filled in from the germline J gene. The V and J genes are TRBV5-1 and TRBJ2-2, with 13 bases identical to TRBD2. This CDR3 is 18 amino acids long. The germline CDR1 and CDR2 sequences are SGHRS and YFSETQ. Unmatched junction bases numbered 9, after V lost 3 bases and J lost 4 bases. The chain's CDR3 is CASSSWGLAGRGTGELFF. The sequenced CDR3 bases are TGCGCCAGCAGCTCCTGGGGACTAGCGGGGCGAGGCACCGGGGAG.